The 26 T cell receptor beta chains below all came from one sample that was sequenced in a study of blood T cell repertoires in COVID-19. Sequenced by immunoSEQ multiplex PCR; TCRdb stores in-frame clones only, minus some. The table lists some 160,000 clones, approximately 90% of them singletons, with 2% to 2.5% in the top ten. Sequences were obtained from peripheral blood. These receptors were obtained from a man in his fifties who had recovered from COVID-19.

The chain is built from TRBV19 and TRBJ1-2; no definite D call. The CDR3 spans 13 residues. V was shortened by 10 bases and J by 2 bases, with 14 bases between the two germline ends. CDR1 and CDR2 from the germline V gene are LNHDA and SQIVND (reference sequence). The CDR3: CATVPGSNYGYTF. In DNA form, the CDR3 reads TGTGCCACTGTTCCTGGCTCAAACTATGGCTACACCTTC.

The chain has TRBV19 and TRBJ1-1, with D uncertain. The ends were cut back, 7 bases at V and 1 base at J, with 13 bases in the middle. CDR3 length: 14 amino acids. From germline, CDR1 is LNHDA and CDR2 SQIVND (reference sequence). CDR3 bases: TGTGCCAGTATCCGAGGGCTGGCGAACACTGAAGCTTTCTTT. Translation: CASIRGLANTEAFF.

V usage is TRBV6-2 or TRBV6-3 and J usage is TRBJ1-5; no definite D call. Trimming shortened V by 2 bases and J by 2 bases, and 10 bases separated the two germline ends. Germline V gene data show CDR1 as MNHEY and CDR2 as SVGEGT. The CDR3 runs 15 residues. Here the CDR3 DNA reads TGTGCCAGCAGTTACGCGACAACGGGCAATCAGCCCCAGCATTTT. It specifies CASSYATTGNQPQHF.

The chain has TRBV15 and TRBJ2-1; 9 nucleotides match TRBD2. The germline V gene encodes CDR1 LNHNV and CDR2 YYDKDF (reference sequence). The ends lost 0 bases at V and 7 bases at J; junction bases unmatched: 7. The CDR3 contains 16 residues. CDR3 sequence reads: CATSRDSGGRVNEQFF. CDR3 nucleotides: TGTGCCACCAGCAGAGATTCCGGCGGGAGGGTAAATGAGCAGTTCTTC.

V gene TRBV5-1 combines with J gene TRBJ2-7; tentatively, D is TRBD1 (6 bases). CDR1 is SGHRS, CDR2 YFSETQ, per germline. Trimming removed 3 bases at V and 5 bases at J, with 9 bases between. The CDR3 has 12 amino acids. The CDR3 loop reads CASSSYRDEQYF. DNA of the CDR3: TGCGCCAGCAGCTCTTACAGGGACGAGCAGTACTTC.

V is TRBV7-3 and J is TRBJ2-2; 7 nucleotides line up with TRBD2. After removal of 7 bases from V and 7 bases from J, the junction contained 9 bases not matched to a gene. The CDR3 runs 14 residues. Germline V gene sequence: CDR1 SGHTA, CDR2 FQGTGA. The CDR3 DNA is TGTGCCAGCACCGAAACTAGCGTCGGCGGGGAGCTGTTTTTT. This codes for CASTETSVGGELFF.

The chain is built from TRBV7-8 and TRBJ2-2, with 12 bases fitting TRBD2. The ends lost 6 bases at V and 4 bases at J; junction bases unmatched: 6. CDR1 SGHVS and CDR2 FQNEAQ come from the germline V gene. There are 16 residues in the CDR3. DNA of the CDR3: TGTGCCAGCAGGACGACTAGCGGGAGTGGCACCGGGGAGCTGTTTTTT. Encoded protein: CASRTTSGSGTGELFF.

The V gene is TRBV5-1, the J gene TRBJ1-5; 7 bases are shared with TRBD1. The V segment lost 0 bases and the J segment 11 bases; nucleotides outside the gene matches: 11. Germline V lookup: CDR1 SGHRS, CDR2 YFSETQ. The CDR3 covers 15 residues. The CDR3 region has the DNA TGCGCCAGCAGCTTGGAGCCAGGGGGAGTAGTGACCCAGCATTTT. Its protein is CASSLEPGGVVTQHF.

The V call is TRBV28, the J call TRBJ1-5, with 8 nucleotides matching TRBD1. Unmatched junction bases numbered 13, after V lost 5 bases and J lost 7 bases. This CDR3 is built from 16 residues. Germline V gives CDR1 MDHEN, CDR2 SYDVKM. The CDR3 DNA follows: TGTGCCAGCAGTCCCTGGACAGGGCAAGGGGTCCAGCCCCAGCATTTT. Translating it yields CASSPWTGQGVQPQHF.

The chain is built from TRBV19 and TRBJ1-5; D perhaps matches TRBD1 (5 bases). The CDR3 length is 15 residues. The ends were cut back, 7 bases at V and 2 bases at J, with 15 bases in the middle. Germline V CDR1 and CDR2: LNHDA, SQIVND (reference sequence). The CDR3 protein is CASTQAGVGNQPQHF. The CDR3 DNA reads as TGTGCCAGTACACAGGCGGGGGTCGGCAATCAGCCCCAGCATTTT.

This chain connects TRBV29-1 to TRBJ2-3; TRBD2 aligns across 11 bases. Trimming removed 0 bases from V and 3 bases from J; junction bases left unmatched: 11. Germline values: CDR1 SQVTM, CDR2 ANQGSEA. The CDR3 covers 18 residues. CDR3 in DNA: TGCAGCGTTGAAGATCTCACTAGCGGGAGTTTGATTACAGATACGCAGTATTTT. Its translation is CSVEDLTSGSLITDTQYF.

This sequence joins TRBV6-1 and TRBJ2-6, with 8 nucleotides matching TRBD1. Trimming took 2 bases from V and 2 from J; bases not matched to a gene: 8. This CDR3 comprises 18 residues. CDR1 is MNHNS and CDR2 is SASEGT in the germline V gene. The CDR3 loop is CASSERGQGAPGANVLTF. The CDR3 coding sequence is TGTGCCAGCAGTGAAAGGGGTCAGGGGGCGCCTGGGGCCAACGTCCTGACTTTC.

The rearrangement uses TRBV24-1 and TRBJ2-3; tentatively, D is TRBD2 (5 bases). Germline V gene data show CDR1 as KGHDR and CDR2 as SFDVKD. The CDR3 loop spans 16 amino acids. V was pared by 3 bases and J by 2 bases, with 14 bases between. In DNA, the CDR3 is TGTGCCACCAGTGATCCAGGACTTACTTCCACAGATACGCAGTATTTT. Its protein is CATSDPGLTSTDTQYF.

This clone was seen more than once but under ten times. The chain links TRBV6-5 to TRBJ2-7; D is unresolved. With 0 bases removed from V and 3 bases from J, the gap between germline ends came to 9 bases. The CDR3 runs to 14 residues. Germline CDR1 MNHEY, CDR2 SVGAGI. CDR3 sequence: CASSYSQPGYEQYF. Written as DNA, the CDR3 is TGTGCCAGCAGTTACTCACAGCCCGGCTACGAGCAGTACTTC.

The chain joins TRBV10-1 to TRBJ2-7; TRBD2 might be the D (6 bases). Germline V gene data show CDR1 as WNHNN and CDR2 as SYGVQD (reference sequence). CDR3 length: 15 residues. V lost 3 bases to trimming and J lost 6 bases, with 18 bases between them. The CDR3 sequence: CASSDGSRGWCEQYF. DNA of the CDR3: TGCGCCAGCAGTGACGGAAGTCGGGGGTGGTGCGAGCAGTACTTC.

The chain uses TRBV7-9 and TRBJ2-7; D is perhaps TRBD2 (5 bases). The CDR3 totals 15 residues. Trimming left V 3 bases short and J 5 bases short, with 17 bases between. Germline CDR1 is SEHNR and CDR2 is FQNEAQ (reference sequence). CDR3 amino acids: CASSFSEGSSNEQYF. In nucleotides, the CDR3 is TGTGCCAGCAGCTTTAGCGAAGGTAGCAGCAACGAGCAGTACTTC.

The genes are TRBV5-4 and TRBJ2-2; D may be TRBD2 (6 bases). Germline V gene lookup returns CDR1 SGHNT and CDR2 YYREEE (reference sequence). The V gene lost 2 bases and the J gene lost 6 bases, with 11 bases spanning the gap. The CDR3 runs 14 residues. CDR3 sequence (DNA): TGTGCCAGCAGCTTCCAGGGAGGTGCCGGGGAGCTGTTTTTT. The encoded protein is CASSFQGGAGELFF.

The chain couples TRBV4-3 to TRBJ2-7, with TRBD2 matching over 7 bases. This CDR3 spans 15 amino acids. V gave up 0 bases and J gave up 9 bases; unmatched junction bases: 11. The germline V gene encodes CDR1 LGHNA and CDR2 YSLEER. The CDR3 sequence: CASSQDATRGRGQYF. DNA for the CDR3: TGCGCCAGCAGCCAAGATGCCACTCGGGGGAGGGGGCAGTACTTC.

The CDR3 sequence: CASSLQVMNEQFF. In nucleotides, the CDR3 is TGTGCCAGCAGCCTACAGGTTATGAATGAGCAGTTCTTC. V usage is TRBV12-3 or TRBV12-4 and J usage is TRBJ2-1; weak D call: TRBD1 (5 bases). Between the trimmed V and J ends, which lost 6 bases and 7 bases, there was a span of 13 bases. This CDR3 comprises 13 residues.

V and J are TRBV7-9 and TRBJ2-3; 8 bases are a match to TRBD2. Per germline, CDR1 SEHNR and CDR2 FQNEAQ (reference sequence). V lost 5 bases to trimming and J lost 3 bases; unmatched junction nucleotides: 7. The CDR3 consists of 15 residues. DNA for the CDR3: TGTGCCAGCAGCCCCGGACTAGCAAGTACAGATACGCAGTATTTT. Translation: CASSPGLASTDTQYF.

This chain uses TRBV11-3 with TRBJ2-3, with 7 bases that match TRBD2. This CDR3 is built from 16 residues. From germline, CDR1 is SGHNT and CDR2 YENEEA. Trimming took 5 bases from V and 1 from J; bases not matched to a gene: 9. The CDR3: CASSQVPSGGTDTQYF. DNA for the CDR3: TGTGCCAGCAGCCAAGTCCCCAGCGGGGGCACAGATACGCAGTATTTT.

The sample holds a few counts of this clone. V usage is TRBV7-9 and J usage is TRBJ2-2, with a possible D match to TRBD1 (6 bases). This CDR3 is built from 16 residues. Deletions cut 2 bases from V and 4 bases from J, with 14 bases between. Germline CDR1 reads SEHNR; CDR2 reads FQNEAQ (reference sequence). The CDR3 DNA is TGTGCCAGCAGCTTACCGGGACATTCGGCCACCGGGGAGCTGTTTTTT. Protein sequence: CASSLPGHSATGELFF.

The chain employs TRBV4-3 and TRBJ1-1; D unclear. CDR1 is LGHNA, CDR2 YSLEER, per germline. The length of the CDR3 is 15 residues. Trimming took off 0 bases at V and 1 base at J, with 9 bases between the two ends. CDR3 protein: CASSQESGRNTEAFF. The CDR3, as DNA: TGCGCCAGCAGCCAAGAGAGCGGCAGGAACACTGAAGCTTTCTTT.

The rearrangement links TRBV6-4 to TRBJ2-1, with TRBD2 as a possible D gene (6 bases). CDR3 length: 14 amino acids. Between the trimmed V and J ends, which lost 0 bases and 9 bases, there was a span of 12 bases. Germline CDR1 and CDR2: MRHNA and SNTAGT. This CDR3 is CASSDSPGRGEQFF. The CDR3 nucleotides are TGTGCCAGCAGTGACTCACCCGGGCGGGGTGAGCAGTTCTTC.

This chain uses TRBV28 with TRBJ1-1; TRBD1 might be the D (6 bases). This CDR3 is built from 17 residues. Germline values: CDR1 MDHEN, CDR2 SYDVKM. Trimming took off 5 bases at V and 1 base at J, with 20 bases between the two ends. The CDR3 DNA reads TGTGCCAGCAGTCCATACCCCCTCGGCAGGGGGAACACTGAAGCTTTCTTT. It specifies CASSPYPLGRGNTEAFF.

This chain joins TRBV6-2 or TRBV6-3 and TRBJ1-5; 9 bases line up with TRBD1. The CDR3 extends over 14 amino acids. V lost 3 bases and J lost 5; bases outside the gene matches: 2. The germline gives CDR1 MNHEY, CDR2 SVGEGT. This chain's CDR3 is CASSYDRGDQPQHF. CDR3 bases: TGTGCCAGCAGTTATGACAGGGGGGATCAGCCCCAGCATTTT.